The 21 T cell receptor beta chains listed next were all sequenced from one sample in a study of T-cell memory formation after mild COVID-19. One entry per CDR3 protein, called by TCRdb with MiXCR from the 5' RACE reads. The data show 40,000 or so distinct CDR3 sequences, over 6.5% seen once. The sequencing sample was made of PBMCs or a T cell subset sorted from them (not recorded which). Every receptor here comes from an adult who had mild COVID-19 (a few samples of this study predate the infection). Cell type and time point are not known.

The genes are TRBV29-1 and TRBJ2-7, with 10 positions matching TRBD1. V shed 4 bases, J shed 7 bases, and the junction held 7 bases outside the gene matches. The CDR3 loop spans 13 amino acids. The V gene's germline CDR1 is SQVTM and CDR2 ANQGSEA. CDR3: CSVGQGAWREQYF. The CDR3, as DNA: TGCAGCGTTGGACAGGGGGCGTGGAGGGAGCAGTACTTC.

This clonotype was detected ten times or more. The rearrangement joins TRBV12-3 or TRBV12-4 to TRBJ2-7; 7 bases are a match to TRBD2. V lost 0 bases to trimming and J lost 0 bases; unmatched junction nucleotides: 5. The CDR3 has 16 amino acids. In DNA form, the CDR3 reads TGTGCCAGCAGTTTAGCAAGGGGAGGGTCCTCCTACGAGCAGTACTTC. Translating it yields CASSLARGGSSYEQYF.

This clonotype has only a few counts. V gene TRBV19 combines with J gene TRBJ1-2; 7 nucleotides agree with TRBD1. Germline V gives CDR1 LNHDA, CDR2 SQIVND (reference sequence). The CDR3 has 16 residues. The J segment lost 3 bases and the V segment lost 5 bases, leaving 12 bases of the junction unmatched. The CDR3: CASSGQVIEFDYGYTF. In DNA form, the CDR3 reads TGTGCCAGTAGTGGACAGGTAATCGAGTTCGACTATGGCTACACCTTC.

The gene calls are TRBV29-1 and TRBJ1-6, with 11 bases matching TRBD1. Germline CDR1 SQVTM, CDR2 ANQGSEA. The CDR3 runs to 13 residues. The J segment lost 9 bases and the V segment lost 6 bases, leaving 4 bases of the junction unmatched. The CDR3 DNA reads as TGCAGCGTCGGACAGGGGGCAGGTTCACCCCTCCACTTT. It translates to CSVGQGAGSPLHF.

This clonotype was observed at least ten times. This chain links TRBV4-1 with TRBJ1-2; 7 nucleotides match TRBD1. The CDR3 runs 14 residues. V dropped 0 bases and J dropped 3; count of bases not matched to a gene: 1. The germline CDR1 and CDR2 sequences are MGHRA and YSYEKL. The chain's CDR3 is CASSQDRGDYGYTF. The CDR3 nucleotides read TGCGCCAGCAGCCAAGACAGGGGGGACTATGGCTACACCTTC.

This clonotype was counted only a few times. The chain employs TRBV6-5 and TRBJ2-1; D is perhaps TRBD1 or TRBD2 (5 bases each). Trimming took off 2 bases at V and 0 bases at J, with 26 bases between the two ends. This CDR3 has 21 residues. The germline V gene has CDR1 MNHEY and CDR2 SVGAGI. The CDR3 coding sequence is TGTGCCAGCAGTTACGAATCGGGGCATAGGGGAAGTGGGGGCTCCTACAATGAGCAGTTCTTC. This gives the protein CASSYESGHRGSGGSYNEQFF.

The chain has TRBV3-1 and TRBJ2-7, with 8 positions matching TRBD1. Germline trimming cut 6 bases from V and 6 bases from J; bases unmatched to any gene: 10. In germline, CDR1 is LGHDT, CDR2 YNNKEL (reference sequence). The CDR3 is made up of 14 amino acids. The CDR3 sequence: CASRKGQGLGEQYF. The CDR3 nucleotides read TGTGCCAGCAGGAAAGGACAGGGCCTCGGCGAGCAGTACTTC.

This clonotype has a count of ten or more. The V and J genes are TRBV18 and TRBJ2-1; 7 bases are shared with TRBD2. J was trimmed by 9 bases and V by 5 bases; bases with no gene match: 13. The CDR3 length is 15 residues. Germline V gives CDR1 KGHSH, CDR2 LQKENI. CDR3 loop: CASSWAGEVLGEQFF. The CDR3, as DNA: TGTGCCAGCTCATGGGCGGGAGAAGTGTTGGGTGAGCAGTTCTTC.

The chain recombines TRBV7-2 with TRBJ1-5, with 7 bases identical to TRBD1. The CDR3 runs 15 residues. V lost 1 base and J lost 6; bases outside the gene matches: 6. CDR1 is SGHTA, CDR2 FQGNSA, per germline. CDR3 protein: CASSLGQGVGQPQHF. The CDR3 nucleotides read TGTGCCAGCAGCTTAGGCCAGGGGGTCGGTCAGCCCCAGCATTTT.

This clonotype was counted at least ten times. For the CDR3, the DNA is TGTGCCAGCAGCCAAGCGGCGAGCGGGGGCCCCACAGATACGCAGTATTTT. It codes for CASSQAASGGPTDTQYF. This sequence joins TRBV4-2 and TRBJ2-3, with 8 bases that match TRBD2. V dropped 1 base and J dropped 2; count of bases not matched to a gene: 8. The germline V gene has CDR1 LGHNA and CDR2 YNFKEQ. This CDR3 is built from 17 residues.

This clonotype came up a few times. J is TRBJ2-2 and V is TRBV28; D is unresolved. The V gene lost 3 bases and the J gene lost 2 bases, with 10 bases spanning the gap. CDR3 length: 15 residues. Germline CDR1 reads MDHEN; CDR2 reads SYDVKM. The CDR3 DNA follows: TGTGCCAGCAGTTTCAACTACCTAAACACCGGGGAGCTGTTTTTT. Protein sequence: CASSFNYLNTGELFF.

This clonotype was detected many times. The rearrangement joins TRBV7-3 to TRBJ2-1; tentative D call: TRBD2 (6 bases). From germline, CDR1 is SGHTA and CDR2 FQGTGA. The CDR3 loop spans 13 amino acids. With 5 bases removed from V and 6 bases from J, the gap between germline ends came to 11 bases. CDR3 region: CASSPGTSNEQFF. The CDR3 nucleotides read TGTGCCAGCAGCCCCGGGACTTCCAATGAGCAGTTCTTC.

This clonotype has at least ten counts. V usage is TRBV12-3 or TRBV12-4 and J usage is TRBJ2-2, with D unclear. Trimming took 3 bases from V and 6 from J, leaving 8 bases between them. This CDR3 has 13 residues. CDR3 nucleotides: TGTGCCAGCAGTTTGGCAGGCCCCGGGGAGCTGTTTTTT. Amino acid sequence: CASSLAGPGELFF.

V gene TRBV25-1 combines with J gene TRBJ1-4; the match to TRBD1 covers 12 bases. Germline CDR1 and CDR2: MGHDK and SYGVNS. The CDR3 loop spans 16 amino acids. V shed 5 bases and J 7 bases; nucleotides not matched to a gene: 8. In DNA, the CDR3 is TGTGCCAGCAGTCCCGGGGACAGGGGGCGCGTTGAAAAACTGTTTTTT. This encodes CASSPGDRGRVEKLFF.

This clonotype was recorded a few times. This chain connects TRBV5-1 to TRBJ1-2; 7 bases match TRBD1. The V gene end was trimmed by 0 bases and the J gene end by 6 bases; junction bases not matched to a gene: 2. Germline V gene sequence: CDR1 SGHRS, CDR2 YFSETQ. The CDR3 length is 13 residues. In DNA form, the CDR3 reads TGCGCCAGCAGCTTGGAGACAGGGAATGGCTACACCTTC. Its translation is CASSLETGNGYTF.

This clonotype was seen repeatedly, ten times or more. The CDR3 DNA reads as TGCAGTGCTATTAAAGGGCATGAGCAGTTCTTC. Translating it yields CSAIKGHEQFF. The V call is TRBV20-1, the J call TRBJ2-1; D is unresolved. Germline CDR1 reads DFQATT; CDR2 reads SNEGSKA (reference sequence). This CDR3 is built from 11 residues. V lost 4 bases and J lost 8, with 9 bases in between.

This clonotype has only a few counts. The chain employs TRBV2 and TRBJ1-2, with D possibly being TRBD1 (5 bases). This CDR3 is 12 amino acids long. V lost 6 bases and J 8 bases, leaving 13 bases between the germline ends. Germline V lookup: CDR1 SNHLY, CDR2 FYNNEI. The CDR3 DNA reads as TGTGCCAGCAGCAGAGGGGCTGGGGGCTACACCTTC. As protein: CASSRGAGGYTF.

There are many counts of this clonotype. The chain couples TRBV30 to TRBJ2-7; 13 bases agree with TRBD2. The CDR3 is 14 residues long. Germline V CDR1 and CDR2: GTSNPN, SVGIG (reference sequence). The ends lost 5 bases at V and 4 bases at J; junction bases unmatched: 5. The CDR3 DNA reads as TGTGCCTGGCCGGGACTAGCGGGATATTACGAGCAGTACTTC. Amino acid sequence: CAWPGLAGYYEQYF.

This clonotype was seen many times. The DNA of the CDR3 is TGTGCCAGCAGCTTACAACAGGGAAAGACCCAGTACTTC. Protein product: CASSLQQGKTQYF. This chain connects TRBV7-9 to TRBJ2-5; tentatively, D is TRBD1 (6 bases). V dropped 2 bases and J dropped 6 bases, with 10 bases sitting between them. The CDR3 totals 13 residues. The germline CDR1 and CDR2 sequences are SEHNR and FQNEAQ (reference sequence).

In this sample, this clonotype turned up a few times. The V call is TRBV5-6, the J call TRBJ2-2; D tentatively fits TRBD1 or TRBD2 (5 bases each). V gave up 5 bases and J gave up 5 bases, with 10 bases separating them. Germline values: CDR1 SGHDT, CDR2 YYEEEE. This CDR3 is 13 amino acids long. CDR3 protein: CASRRDRTGELFF. CDR3 DNA: TGTGCCAGCAGACGGGACCGAACCGGGGAGCTGTTTTTT.

V usage is TRBV20-1 and J usage is TRBJ1-1; 7 bases align to TRBD1. The CDR3 is 13 amino acids. V shed 4 bases, J shed 5 bases, and the junction held 7 bases outside the gene matches. CDR1 is DFQATT, CDR2 SNEGSKA, per germline (reference sequence). The CDR3 loop reads CSATSHRGTEAFF. The CDR3 bases are TGCAGTGCTACCTCACACAGGGGAACTGAAGCTTTCTTT.